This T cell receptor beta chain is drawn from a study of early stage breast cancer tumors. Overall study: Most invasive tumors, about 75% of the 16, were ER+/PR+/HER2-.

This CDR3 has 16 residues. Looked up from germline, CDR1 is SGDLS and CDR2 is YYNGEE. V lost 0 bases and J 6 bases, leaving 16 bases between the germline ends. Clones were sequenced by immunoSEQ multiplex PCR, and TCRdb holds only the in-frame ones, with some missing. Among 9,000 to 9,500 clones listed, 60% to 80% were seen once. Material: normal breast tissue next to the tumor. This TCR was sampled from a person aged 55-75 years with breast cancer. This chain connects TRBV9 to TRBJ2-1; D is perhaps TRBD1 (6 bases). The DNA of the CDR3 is TGTGCCAGCAGCGTAGGAATCGAGACAGGACTCAATGAGCAGTTCTTC. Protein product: CASSVGIETGLNEQFF.